This is a list of T cell receptor beta chains from one sample in a study of blood T cell repertoires in COVID-19. TCRdb's copy holds only in-frame clones and misses some; the assay was immunoSEQ multiplex PCR. The top ten clones hold approximately 1.3% of a sample with approximately 230,000 clones, about 86% of them seen once. The sequencing input was peripheral blood. All receptors come from a man aged 80 or over with acute or convalescent COVID-19. Each CDR3 is given with its conserved first and last residue. The D gene is left open where the match is weak. Not every row has a clone size; where given, it reads once, few, many or a size class.

d_gene: NA; abundance: few; j_gene: TRBJ2-3; v_gene: TRBV10-3; CDR3aa: CAISRQERGTDTQYF; CDR3nt: TGTGCCATCAGCAGACAGGAAAGGGGAACAGATACGCAGTATTTT
d_gene: TRBD1; abundance: NA; j_gene: TRBJ1-1; v_gene: TRBV24-1; CDR3aa: CATSDGTGPGTEAFF; CDR3nt: TGTGCCACCAGTGATGGGACAGGACCAGGGACTGAAGCTTTCTTT
d_gene: NA; abundance: NA; j_gene: TRBJ2-3; v_gene: TRBV5-1; CDR3aa: CASSPVSVTDTQYF; CDR3nt: TGCGCCAGCAGCCCCGTGTCAGTAACAGATACGCAGTATTTT
d_gene: NA; abundance: NA; j_gene: TRBJ2-2; v_gene: TRBV9; CDR3aa: CASSVGGTGELFF; CDR3nt: TGTGCCAGCAGCGTAGGCGGCACCGGGGAGCTGTTTTTT
d_gene: TRBD1; abundance: NA; j_gene: TRBJ2-1; v_gene: TRBV18; CDR3aa: CASSISGQGAFNEQFF; CDR3nt: TGTGCCAGCTCAATATCGGGACAGGGGGCCTTCAATGAGCAGTTCTTC
d_gene: NA; abundance: NA; j_gene: TRBJ1-2; v_gene: TRBV25-1; CDR3aa: CASISAGASYGYTF; CDR3nt: TGTGCCAGCATCTCGGCGGGTGCGAGCTATGGCTACACCTTC
d_gene: TRBD2; abundance: NA; j_gene: TRBJ2-3; v_gene: TRBV5-1; CDR3aa: CASSAGLAGGFADTQYF; CDR3nt: TGCGCCAGCAGCGCAGGACTAGCGGGAGGTTTCGCAGATACGCAGTATTTT
d_gene: TRBD1; abundance: NA; j_gene: TRBJ1-1; v_gene: TRBV6-6; CDR3aa: CASASTGRNTEAFF; CDR3nt: TGTGCCAGCGCATCGACAGGGAGGAACACTGAAGCTTTCTTT
d_gene: NA; abundance: NA; j_gene: TRBJ1-4; v_gene: TRBV6-5; CDR3aa: CASSYRGNEKLFF; CDR3nt: TGTGCCAGCAGTTACAGGGGAAATGAAAAACTGTTTTTT
d_gene: NA; abundance: NA; j_gene: TRBJ1-5; v_gene: TRBV7-8; CDR3aa: CASSLARGIPNQPQHF; CDR3nt: TGTGCCAGCAGCTTAGCTCGGGGGATTCCCAATCAGCCCCAGCATTTT
d_gene: NA; abundance: once; j_gene: TRBJ2-1; v_gene: TRBV7-2; CDR3aa: CASSRSQVYNEQFF; CDR3nt: TGTGCCAGCAGCAGGTCACAGGTTTACAATGAGCAGTTCTTC
d_gene: TRBD1; abundance: NA; j_gene: TRBJ1-1; v_gene: TRBV4-3; CDR3aa: CASSQRGQGIRAFF; CDR3nt: TGCGCCAGCAGCCAACGCGGACAGGGTATACGAGCTTTCTTT
d_gene: NA; abundance: NA; j_gene: TRBJ2-7; v_gene: TRBV28; CDR3aa: CASSFPGDGRYEQYF; CDR3nt: TGTGCCAGCAGTTTCCCGGGGGATGGGAGGTACGAGCAGTACTTC
d_gene: TRBD1; abundance: NA; j_gene: TRBJ1-3; v_gene: TRBV18; CDR3aa: CASSPGQGDSGNTIYF; CDR3nt: TGTGCCAGCTCACCAGGACAGGGTGACTCTGGAAACACCATATATTTT
d_gene: NA; abundance: NA; j_gene: TRBJ2-2; v_gene: TRBV18; CDR3aa: CASSPPAGHGELFF; CDR3nt: TGTGCCAGCTCACCACCGGCAGGGCACGGGGAGCTGTTTTTT
d_gene: NA; abundance: NA; j_gene: TRBJ2-1; v_gene: TRBV5-1; CDR3aa: CASSLERMSSYNEQFF; CDR3nt: TGCGCCAGCAGCTTGGAGAGGATGAGCTCCTACAATGAGCAGTTCTTC
d_gene: NA; abundance: NA; j_gene: TRBJ2-3; v_gene: TRBV20-1; CDR3aa: CSAMQGQNRYF; CDR3nt: TGCAGTGCCATGCAGGGACAAAACCGGTATTTT
d_gene: NA; abundance: NA; j_gene: TRBJ1-3; v_gene: TRBV15; CDR3aa: CATSSLNRERNTIYF; CDR3nt: TGTGCCACCAGCAGCTTAAACAGGGAGAGAAACACCATATATTTT
d_gene: TRBD1; abundance: NA; j_gene: TRBJ1-1; v_gene: TRBV6-1; CDR3aa: CASSGRQGAMNTEAFF; CDR3nt: TGTGCCAGCAGTGGACGACAGGGGGCAATGAACACTGAAGCTTTCTTT
d_gene: TRBD1; abundance: NA; j_gene: TRBJ1-4; v_gene: TRBV18; CDR3aa: CASSPTGSQGEKLFF; CDR3nt: TGTGCCAGCTCACCGACAGGGTCCCAGGGCGAAAAACTGTTTTTT
d_gene: NA; abundance: NA; j_gene: TRBJ2-3; v_gene: TRBV28; CDR3aa: CGAGLSSTDTQYF; CDR3nt: TGTGGGGCGGGACTGTCTAGCACAGATACGCAGTATTTT
d_gene: NA; abundance: NA; j_gene: TRBJ1-5; v_gene: TRBV6-1; CDR3aa: CASSDRAYSNQPQHF; CDR3nt: TGTGCCAGCAGTGACAGGGCCTATAGCAATCAGCCCCAGCATTTT
d_gene: TRBD1; abundance: NA; j_gene: TRBJ1-6; v_gene: TRBV6-5; CDR3aa: CASSRPGQGNSPLHF; CDR3nt: TGTGCCAGCAGTAGGCCGGGACAGGGGAACTCACCCCTCCACTTT
d_gene: TRBD2; abundance: NA; j_gene: TRBJ2-1; v_gene: TRBV6-5; CDR3aa: CASSSATSGRGEQFF; CDR3nt: TGTGCCAGCAGTTCGGCGACTAGCGGGAGGGGTGAGCAGTTCTTC
d_gene: NA; abundance: NA; j_gene: TRBJ1-5; v_gene: TRBV19; CDR3aa: CASSRKRTVGNQPQHF; CDR3nt: TGTGCCAGTAGTAGGAAGAGGACAGTGGGCAATCAGCCCCAGCATTTT
d_gene: NA; abundance: NA; j_gene: TRBJ1-6; v_gene: TRBV5-1; CDR3aa: CASSLDSSSYNSPLHF; CDR3nt: TGCGCCAGCAGCTTGGACAGCAGCTCCTATAATTCACCCCTCCACTTT
d_gene: TRBD2; abundance: NA; j_gene: TRBJ2-2; v_gene: TRBV7-3; CDR3aa: CASSPGLATGELFF; CDR3nt: TGTGCCAGCAGCCCGGGACTAGCGACCGGGGAGCTGTTTTTT
d_gene: NA; abundance: NA; j_gene: TRBJ1-1; v_gene: TRBV5-1; CDR3aa: CASSFRQDTEAFF; CDR3nt: TGCGCCAGCAGCTTCCGACAGGACACTGAAGCTTTCTTT
d_gene: NA; abundance: NA; j_gene: TRBJ1-1; v_gene: TRBV6-2/TRBV6-3; CDR3aa: CASSPHRGNWAEAFF; CDR3nt: TGTGCCAGCAGCCCCCACCGGGGGAATTGGGCTGAAGCTTTCTTT
d_gene: NA; abundance: NA; j_gene: TRBJ2-7; v_gene: TRBV25-1; CDR3aa: CASSEYKAGNYEQYF; CDR3nt: TGTGCCAGCAGTGAATATAAGGCAGGGAACTACGAGCAGTACTTC
d_gene: TRBD2; abundance: NA; j_gene: TRBJ2-7; v_gene: TRBV7-8; CDR3aa: CASSLGVAGVIYEQYF; CDR3nt: TGTGCCAGCAGCTTAGGGGTCGCGGGAGTTATATACGAGCAGTACTTC
d_gene: TRBD1; abundance: NA; j_gene: TRBJ1-2; v_gene: TRBV6-2/TRBV6-3; CDR3aa: CASSSTQGANYGYTF; CDR3nt: TGTGCCAGCAGTTCTACACAGGGGGCGAACTATGGCTACACCTTC
d_gene: TRBD1; abundance: NA; j_gene: TRBJ1-5; v_gene: TRBV25-1; CDR3aa: CASGTGGEGNQPQHF; CDR3nt: TGTGCCAGCGGGACAGGGGGCGAAGGCAATCAGCCCCAGCATTTT
d_gene: TRBD2; abundance: NA; j_gene: TRBJ2-3; v_gene: TRBV4-3; CDR3aa: CASSQGSGRTDTQYF; CDR3nt: TGCGCCAGCAGCCAGGGGAGCGGGAGGACAGATACGCAGTATTTT
d_gene: NA; abundance: few; j_gene: TRBJ1-5; v_gene: TRBV6-5; CDR3aa: CASTLLPGQQPQHF; CDR3nt: TGTGCCAGCACCCTTTTACCTGGACAGCAGCCCCAGCATTTT
d_gene: NA; abundance: NA; j_gene: TRBJ1-3; v_gene: TRBV6-2/TRBV6-3; CDR3aa: CASGRQGGSSGNTIYF; CDR3nt: TGTGCCAGCGGCCGTCAAGGAGGCAGCTCTGGAAACACCATATATTTT
d_gene: NA; abundance: NA; j_gene: TRBJ1-2; v_gene: TRBV18; CDR3aa: CASSPQGGADNYGYTF; CDR3nt: TGTGCCAGCTCACCACAAGGAGGGGCTGATAACTATGGCTACACCTTC
d_gene: NA; abundance: few; j_gene: TRBJ1-1; v_gene: TRBV2; CDR3aa: CASSEIRPLMEAFF; CDR3nt: TGTGCCAGCAGTGAAATCAGGCCGCTGATGGAAGCTTTCTTT
d_gene: NA; abundance: NA; j_gene: TRBJ2-5; v_gene: TRBV6-5; CDR3aa: CASPDQGRETQYF; CDR3nt: TGTGCCAGCCCTGACCAGGGGCGCGAGACCCAGTACTTC
d_gene: NA; abundance: NA; j_gene: TRBJ1-4; v_gene: TRBV15; CDR3aa: CATSREPRAATNEKLFF; CDR3nt: TGTGCCACCAGCAGAGAACCCAGGGCTGCAACTAATGAAAAACTGTTTTTT
d_gene: TRBD2; abundance: NA; j_gene: TRBJ2-3; v_gene: TRBV7-9; CDR3aa: CASVRAGGTDTQYF; CDR3nt: TGTGCCAGCGTGAGGGCGGGAGGAACAGATACGCAGTATTTT
d_gene: TRBD1; abundance: NA; j_gene: TRBJ1-2; v_gene: TRBV3-1/TRBV3-2; CDR3aa: CASTGTGEYGYTF; CDR3nt: TGTGCCAGCACCGGGACAGGGGAGTATGGCTACACCTTC
d_gene: TRBD1; abundance: NA; j_gene: TRBJ1-2; v_gene: TRBV7-9; CDR3aa: CASSPGQGNYGYTF; CDR3nt: TGTGCCAGCAGCCCAGGACAGGGGAACTATGGCTACACCTTC
d_gene: NA; abundance: NA; j_gene: TRBJ2-1; v_gene: TRBV29-1; CDR3aa: CSGGVRGSYNEQFF; CDR3nt: TGCAGCGGGGGCGTCCGGGGCTCCTACAATGAGCAGTTCTTC